The clone carrying this T cell receptor (beta chain) was counted a few times. The CDR3 spans 13 residues. V lost 6 bases to trimming and J lost 2 bases, with 7 bases between them. Germline-derived CDR1 and CDR2 are MNHEY and SVGAGI. This specimen belongs to a study of shared clonotypes between healthy human individuals. Assay: immunoSEQ multiplex PCR; the TCRdb copy retains only in-frame clones and omits some. Of over 2 million clones detected, around 90% appear once; the ten largest clones hold approximately 0.39%. Sequenced input: naive CD4+ T cells from PBMCs. The subset here: CD45RA+ positively selected. The J gene is TRBJ1-4, the V gene TRBV6-5; D is unclear. The source is a young man in good health. Some clones in this sample may be carry-over from other donors' samples. CDR3 sequence reads: CASRRSTNEKLFF. CDR3 in DNA: TGTGCCAGCAGAAGATCGACTAATGAAAAACTGTTTTTT.